These 22 T cell receptor beta chains originate from one sample sequenced in a study of T cell responses to AZD1222 COVID-19 vaccine. Method: immunoSEQ multiplex PCR; TCRdb's copy keeps in-frame clones and lacks some. The sample includes some 150,000 clones, 90% of them seen just once. Sequencing used peripheral blood, obtained on day 0 of AZD1222 vaccination. These receptors came from an adult in good health.

This chain uses TRBV27 with TRBJ2-1; 7 bases agree with TRBD2. Germline values: CDR1 MNHEY, CDR2 SMNVEV (reference sequence). This CDR3 has 14 residues. Germline trimming cut 6 bases from V and 3 bases from J; bases unmatched to any gene: 5. The CDR3 DNA follows: TGTGCCAGCAGCCAGACGGGAGGCTACAATGAGCAGTTCTTC. Amino acid sequence: CASSQTGGYNEQFF.

The chain recombines TRBV6-5 with TRBJ2-5; tentative D call: TRBD1 (8 bases). Trimming took off 5 bases at V and 0 bases at J, with 13 bases between the two ends. Germline V CDR1 and CDR2: MNHEY, SVGAGI. CDR3 size: 15 residues. CDR3 bases: TGTGCCAGCAGTACAGGGGGGGTATACCAAGAGACCCAGTACTTC. Protein product: CASSTGGVYQETQYF.

The table lists this clone with a few counts. V usage is TRBV29-1 and J usage is TRBJ1-6; D gene unclear. V lost 4 bases to trimming and J lost 10 bases, with 8 bases between them. Germline-derived CDR1 and CDR2 are SQVTM and ANQGSEA. The CDR3 is 11 residues long. The CDR3 coding sequence is TGCAGCGTTGGGGAGAGGTCACCCCTCCACTTT. Translating gives CSVGERSPLHF.

The chain joins TRBV28 to TRBJ2-7; D is perhaps TRBD1 (5 bases). Germline V gives CDR1 MDHEN, CDR2 SYDVKM. This CDR3 has 15 residues. Trimming cost V 1 base and J 2 bases, with 12 bases left between them. The CDR3 DNA sequence: TGTGCCAGCAGTTTATTCCCGCAGGGCACCTACGAGCAGTACTTC. Translating it yields CASSLFPQGTYEQYF.

This CDR3 reads CASTSGGPYEQYF. DNA for the CDR3: TGTGCCAGCACCTCGGGAGGACCCTACGAGCAGTACTTC. The chain recombines TRBV12-3 or TRBV12-4 with TRBJ2-7; 7 bases line up with TRBD2. The trim removed 7 bases at V and 2 bases at J, leaving 5 bases unmatched. This CDR3 is built from 13 residues.

The chain combines TRBV12-3 or TRBV12-4 with TRBJ2-7; unclear D gene. This CDR3 is 13 amino acids long. V gave up 2 bases and J gave up 3 bases, with 8 bases separating them. Written as DNA, the CDR3 is TGTGCCAGCAGTTTACGACCGGACTACGAGCAGTACTTC. Its protein is CASSLRPDYEQYF.

The chain uses TRBV5-1 and TRBJ1-2, with TRBD1 matching 7 bases. Germline loops: CDR1 SGHRS, CDR2 YFSETQ. After removal of 4 bases from V and 2 bases from J, the junction contained 11 bases not matched to a gene. The CDR3 is made up of 16 amino acids. CDR3 in amino acids: CASSRITGEINYGYTF. The CDR3 DNA reads as TGCGCCAGCAGCAGAATCACAGGGGAAATAAACTATGGCTACACCTTC.

The V and J genes are TRBV15 and TRBJ2-5; D unclear. Germline loops: CDR1 LNHNV, CDR2 YYDKDF (reference sequence). The CDR3 length is 13 residues. V was pared by 0 bases and J by 5 bases, with 7 bases between. DNA for the CDR3: TGTGCCACCAGCAGAGAAGGGCGGGAGACCCAGTACTTC. Its protein is CATSREGRETQYF.

The chain recombines TRBV3-1 (or the pseudogene TRBV3-2) with TRBJ1-3; D is unresolved. Germline V gene lookup returns CDR1 LGHDT and CDR2 YNNKEL (reference sequence). Trimming stripped 3 bases from V and 0 bases from J, with 12 bases between. This CDR3 has 16 residues. For the CDR3, the DNA is TGTGCCAGCAGCCAGCCTCGAGGCAGCTCTGGAAACACCATATATTTT. As protein: CASSQPRGSSGNTIYF.

The chain couples TRBV30 to TRBJ1-2; maybe TRBD1 (6 bases). V lost 0 bases to trimming and J lost 8 bases, with 10 bases between them. Germline-derived CDR1 and CDR2 are GTSNPN and SVGIG (reference sequence). The CDR3 extends over 12 amino acids. The CDR3 sequence is CAWSVGQRGYTF. The DNA for the CDR3 is TGTGCCTGGAGTGTAGGACAGCGAGGCTACACCTTC.

The chain links TRBV10-3 to TRBJ1-3; D is undetermined. The germline V gene has CDR1 ENHRY and CDR2 SYGVKD. The CDR3 totals 13 residues. V was pared by 7 bases and J by 0 bases, with 7 bases between. The CDR3 nucleotides read TGTGCCATCATGGGGAGCTCTGGAAACACCATATATTTT. This gives the protein CAIMGSSGNTIYF.

The chain links TRBV4-3 to TRBJ1-2; TRBD1 matches at 9 bases. J lost 2 bases, V lost 0 bases, and 4 bases had no gene match. CDR1 and CDR2 from the germline V gene are LGHNA and YSLEER. The CDR3 consists of 16 residues. The CDR3 DNA reads TGCGCCAGCAGCCAAGATCGACAGGGGGGGAACTATGGCTACACCTTC. Its translation is CASSQDRQGGNYGYTF.

V is TRBV18 and J is TRBJ2-1; possible D gene TRBD2, 6 bases. Per the germline V gene, CDR1 is KGHSH and CDR2 is LQKENI. V was pared by 5 bases and J by 9 bases, with 17 bases between. There are 14 residues in the CDR3. The CDR3 spells CASSSLEGLGEQFF. Written as DNA, the CDR3 is TGTGCCAGCTCATCCTTGGAGGGCCTTGGTGAGCAGTTCTTC. The whole variable domain, filled in from reference TRBV18 and TRBJ2-1, reads NAGVMQNPRHLVRRRGQEARLRCSPMKGHSHVYWYRQLPEEGLKFMVYLQKENIIDESGMPKERFSAEFPKEGPSILRIQQVVRGDSAAYFCASSSLEGLGEQFFGPGTRLTVL.

J is TRBJ2-7 and V is TRBV2; TRBD2 agrees at 7 bases. J gave up 9 bases and V 8 bases, and 31 bases lay outside the gene matches. There are 19 residues in the CDR3. From germline, CDR1 is SNHLY and CDR2 FYNNEI. The CDR3 DNA reads as TGTGCCAGCTTGGGGGGGATGAACCTAACGCCTACGAGTCAGTCGAGGCAGTACTTC. Encoded protein: CASLGGMNLTPTSQSRQYF. Supplemented by reference TRBV2 and TRBJ2-7, the full variable domain reads EPEVTQTPSHQVTQMGQEVILRCVPISNHLYFYWYRQILGQKVEFLVSFYNNEISEKSEIFDDQFSVERPDGSNFTLKIRSTKLEDSAMYFCASLGGMNLTPTSQSRQYFGPGTRLTVT.

CDR3 sequence: CASSYEVGVTYEQYF. Written as DNA, the CDR3 is TGTGCCAGCAGTTACGAGGTGGGGGTCACCTACGAGCAGTACTTC. The rearrangement joins TRBV6-6 to TRBJ2-7; D is tentatively TRBD1 or TRBD2 (5 bases each). Between the trimmed V and J ends, which lost 2 bases and 2 bases, there was a span of 13 bases. Germline V gives CDR1 MNHNY, CDR2 SVGAGI (reference sequence). The CDR3 contains 15 residues.

The rearrangement joins TRBV30 to TRBJ1-1; D is uncertain. The CDR3 has 12 residues. Trimming shortened V by 0 bases and J by 0 bases, and 2 bases separated the two germline ends. Germline values: CDR1 GTSNPN, CDR2 SVGIG (reference sequence). The CDR3 is CAWSVMNTEAFF. CDR3 bases: TGTGCCTGGAGTGTAATGAACACTGAAGCTTTCTTT. The full variable domain, in which reference TRBV30 and TRBJ1-1 provide the parts outside the CDR3, is SQTIHQWPATLVQPVGSPLSLECTVEGTSNPNLYWYRQAAGRGLQLLFYSVGIGQISSEVPQNLSASRPQDRQFILSSKKLLLSDSGFYLCAWSVMNTEAFFGQGTRLTVV.

This chain connects TRBV6-5 to TRBJ1-1, with 9 bases matching TRBD1. Germline lookup yields CDR1 MNHEY and CDR2 SVGAGI. The CDR3 length is 15 residues. The J segment lost 5 bases and the V segment lost 7 bases, leaving 11 bases of the junction unmatched. This CDR3 is CASTSRRTGETEAFF. The CDR3 DNA reads as TGTGCCAGCACTTCGCGCCGGACAGGGGAAACTGAAGCTTTCTTT.

This clone was observed once. The J gene is TRBJ1-5, the V gene TRBV28; TRBD1 might be the D (5 bases). The CDR3 has 14 residues. Germline V lookup: CDR1 MDHEN, CDR2 SYDVKM. V dropped 7 bases and J dropped 5 bases, with 15 bases sitting between them. CDR3 amino acids: CASTRNRRDQPQHF. Here the CDR3 DNA reads TGTGCCAGCACCCGGAACAGGAGAGATCAGCCCCAGCATTTT.

The rearrangement joins TRBV9 to TRBJ2-2; the match to TRBD2 covers 7 bases. Germline V gene lookup returns CDR1 SGDLS and CDR2 YYNGEE. The J segment lost 3 bases and the V segment lost 0 bases, leaving 11 bases of the junction unmatched. This CDR3 is 18 amino acids long. The CDR3 nucleotides are TGTGCCAGCAGCGTAGAACTCAGAGCGGGGCCCCACACCGGGGAGCTGTTTTTT. Translating it yields CASSVELRAGPHTGELFF.

The chain is built from TRBV5-1 and TRBJ2-7; TRBD1 aligns across 7 bases. The CDR3 spans 14 residues. The germline V gene encodes CDR1 SGHRS and CDR2 YFSETQ. The V and J ends lost 4 bases and 2 bases, in that order; junction bases with no gene match: 6. CDR3 DNA sequence: TGCGCCAGCAGCGCCGGGACAGAAACCTACGAGCAGTACTTC. Protein: CASSAGTETYEQYF. Full variable domain (remainder filled in from reference TRBV5-1 and TRBJ2-7): KAGVTQTPRYLIKTRGQQVTLSCSPISGHRSVSWYQQTPGQGLQFLFEYFSETQRNKGNFPGRFSGRQFSNSRSEMNVSTLELGDSALYLCASSAGTETYEQYFGPGTRLTVT.

This clone was counted once. V and J are TRBV3-1 (or the pseudogene TRBV3-2) and TRBJ1-2; 11 bases match TRBD1. CDR3 size: 14 residues. Trimming took 6 bases from V and 4 from J; bases not matched to a gene: 4. Germline V gene sequence: CDR1 LGHDT, CDR2 YNNKEL (reference sequence). CDR3 nucleotides: TGTGCCAGCAGGGGGACAGGGGGATCCTATGGCTACACCTTC. Translating gives CASRGTGGSYGYTF.

On this clone: The CDR3 ends on some other residue instead of the conserved phenylalanine or tryptophan, so this is likely a read error. The limits of the CDR3 on the DNA are not certain, so only TCRdb's listed CDR3 is given. The V call is TRBV7-9, the J call TRBJ1-2; TRBD1, the table's D call, lacks a check against the DNA. Germline V gene sequence: CDR1 SEHNR, CDR2 FQNEAQ (reference sequence). The CDR3 contains 15 residues when both ends are counted. The CDR3 loop reads CASSAYRDRLHPLSV.